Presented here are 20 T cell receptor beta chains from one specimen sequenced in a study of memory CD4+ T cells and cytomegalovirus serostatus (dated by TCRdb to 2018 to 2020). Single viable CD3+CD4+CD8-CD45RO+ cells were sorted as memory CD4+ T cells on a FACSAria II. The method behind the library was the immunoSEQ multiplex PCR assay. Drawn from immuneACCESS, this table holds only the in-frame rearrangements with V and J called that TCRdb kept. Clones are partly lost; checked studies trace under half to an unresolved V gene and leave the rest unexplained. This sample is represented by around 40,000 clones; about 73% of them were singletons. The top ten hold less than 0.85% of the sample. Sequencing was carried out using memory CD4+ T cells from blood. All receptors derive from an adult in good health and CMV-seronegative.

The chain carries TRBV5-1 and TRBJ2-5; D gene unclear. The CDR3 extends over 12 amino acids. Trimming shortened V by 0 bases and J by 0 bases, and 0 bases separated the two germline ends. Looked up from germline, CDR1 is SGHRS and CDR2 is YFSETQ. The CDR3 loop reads CASSLDQETQYF. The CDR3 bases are TGCGCCAGCAGCTTGGACCAAGAGACCCAGTACTTC.

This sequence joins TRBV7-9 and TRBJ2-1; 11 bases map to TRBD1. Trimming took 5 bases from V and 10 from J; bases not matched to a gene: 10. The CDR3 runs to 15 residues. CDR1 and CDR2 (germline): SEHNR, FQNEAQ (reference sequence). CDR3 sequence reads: CASSQVGDRGDEQFF. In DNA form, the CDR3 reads TGTGCCAGCAGCCAAGTAGGGGACAGGGGGGACGAGCAGTTCTTC.

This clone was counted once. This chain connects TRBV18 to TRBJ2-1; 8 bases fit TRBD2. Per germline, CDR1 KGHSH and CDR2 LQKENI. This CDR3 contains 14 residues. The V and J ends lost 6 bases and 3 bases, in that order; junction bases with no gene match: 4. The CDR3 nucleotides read TGTGCCAGCTCCCAGCGGGGGAGCTACAATGAGCAGTTCTTC. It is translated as CASSQRGSYNEQFF.

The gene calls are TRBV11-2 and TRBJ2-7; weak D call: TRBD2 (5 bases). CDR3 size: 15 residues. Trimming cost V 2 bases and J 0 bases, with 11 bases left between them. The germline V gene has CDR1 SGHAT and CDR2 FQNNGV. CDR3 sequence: CASSLIPGISYEQYF. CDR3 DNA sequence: TGTGCCAGCAGCTTAATTCCGGGGATCTCCTACGAGCAGTACTTC.

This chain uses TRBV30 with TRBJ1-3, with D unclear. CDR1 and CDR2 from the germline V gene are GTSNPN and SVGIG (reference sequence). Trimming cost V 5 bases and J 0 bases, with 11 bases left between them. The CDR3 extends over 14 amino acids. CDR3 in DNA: TGTGCCTGGGCGGTGTCTTTCTCTGGAAACACCATATATTTT. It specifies CAWAVSFSGNTIYF.

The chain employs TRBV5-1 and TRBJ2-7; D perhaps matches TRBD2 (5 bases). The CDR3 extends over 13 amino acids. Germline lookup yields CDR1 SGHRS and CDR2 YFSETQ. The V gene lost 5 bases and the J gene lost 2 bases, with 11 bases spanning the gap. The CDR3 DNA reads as TGCGCCAGCAGTCTGACGGGAACCTACGAGCAGTACTTC. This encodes CASSLTGTYEQYF.

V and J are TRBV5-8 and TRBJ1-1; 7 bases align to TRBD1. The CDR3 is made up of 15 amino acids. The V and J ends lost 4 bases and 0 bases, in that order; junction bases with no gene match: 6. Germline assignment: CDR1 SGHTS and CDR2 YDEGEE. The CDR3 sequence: CASSALQGMNTEAFF. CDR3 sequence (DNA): TGTGCCAGCAGCGCCTTACAGGGGATGAACACTGAAGCTTTCTTT.

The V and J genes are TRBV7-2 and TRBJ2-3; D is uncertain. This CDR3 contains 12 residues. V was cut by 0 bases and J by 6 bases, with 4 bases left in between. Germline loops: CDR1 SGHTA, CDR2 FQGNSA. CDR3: CASSLAADTQYF. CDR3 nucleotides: TGTGCCAGCAGCTTAGCAGCGGATACGCAGTATTTT.

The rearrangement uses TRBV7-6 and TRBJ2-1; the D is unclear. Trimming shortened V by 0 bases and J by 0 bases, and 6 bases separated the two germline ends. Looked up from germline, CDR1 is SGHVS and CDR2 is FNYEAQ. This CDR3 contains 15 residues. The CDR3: CASSLAGISYNEQFF. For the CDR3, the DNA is TGTGCCAGCAGCTTAGCGGGGATCTCCTACAATGAGCAGTTCTTC.

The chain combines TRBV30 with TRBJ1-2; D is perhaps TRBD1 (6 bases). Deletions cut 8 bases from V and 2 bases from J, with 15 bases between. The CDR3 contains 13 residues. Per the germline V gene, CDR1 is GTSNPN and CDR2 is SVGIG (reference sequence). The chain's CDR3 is CASQTGTNYGYTF. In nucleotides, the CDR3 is TGTGCCAGTCAGACCGGGACAAACTATGGCTACACCTTC.

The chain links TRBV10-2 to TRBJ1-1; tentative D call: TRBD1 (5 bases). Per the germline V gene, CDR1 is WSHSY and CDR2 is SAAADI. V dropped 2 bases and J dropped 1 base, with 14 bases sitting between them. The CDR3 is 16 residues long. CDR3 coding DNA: TGCGCCAGCAGTGAGAGGGCAGGGAAAGGGAACACTGAAGCTTTCTTT. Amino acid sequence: CASSERAGKGNTEAFF.

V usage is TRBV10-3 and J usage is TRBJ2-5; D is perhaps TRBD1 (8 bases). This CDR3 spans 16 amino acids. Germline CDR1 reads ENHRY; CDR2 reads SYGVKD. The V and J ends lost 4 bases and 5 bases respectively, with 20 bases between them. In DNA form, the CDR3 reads TGTGCCATCAGTGTCATGAGAACAGGGGGAGGGGAGACCCAGTACTTC. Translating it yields CAISVMRTGGGETQYF.

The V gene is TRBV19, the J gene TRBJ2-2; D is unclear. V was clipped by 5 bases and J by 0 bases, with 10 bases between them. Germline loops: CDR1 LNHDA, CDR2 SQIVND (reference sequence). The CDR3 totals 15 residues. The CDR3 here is CASSHQYTNTGELFF. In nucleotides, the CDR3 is TGTGCCAGTAGTCACCAGTACACGAACACCGGGGAGCTGTTTTTT. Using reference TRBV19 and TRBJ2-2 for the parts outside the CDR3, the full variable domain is DGGITQSPKYLFRKEGQNVTLSCEQNLNHDAMYWYRQDPGQGLRLIYYSQIVNDFQKGDIAEGYSVSREKKESFPLTVTSAQKNPTAFYLCASSHQYTNTGELFFGEGSRLTVL.

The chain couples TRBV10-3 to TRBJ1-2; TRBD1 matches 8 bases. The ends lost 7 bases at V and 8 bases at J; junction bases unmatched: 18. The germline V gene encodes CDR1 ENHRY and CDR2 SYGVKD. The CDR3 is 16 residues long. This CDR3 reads CAINPGTGITIDGYTF. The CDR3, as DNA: TGTGCCATCAACCCCGGGACAGGAATAACTATTGACGGCTACACCTTC.

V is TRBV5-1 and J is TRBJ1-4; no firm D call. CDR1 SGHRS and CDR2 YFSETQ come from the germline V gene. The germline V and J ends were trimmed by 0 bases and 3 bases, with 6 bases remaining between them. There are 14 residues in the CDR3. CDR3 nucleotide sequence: TGCGCCAGCAGCTTGGTCGGGTCTAATGAAAAACTGTTTTTT. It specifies CASSLVGSNEKLFF.

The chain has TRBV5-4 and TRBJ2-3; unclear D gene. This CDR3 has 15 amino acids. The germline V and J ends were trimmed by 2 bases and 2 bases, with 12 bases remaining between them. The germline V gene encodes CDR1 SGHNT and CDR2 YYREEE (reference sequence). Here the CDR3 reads CASSFRRAHTDTQYF. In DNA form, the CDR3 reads TGTGCCAGCAGCTTCCGGCGAGCCCACACAGATACGCAGTATTTT.

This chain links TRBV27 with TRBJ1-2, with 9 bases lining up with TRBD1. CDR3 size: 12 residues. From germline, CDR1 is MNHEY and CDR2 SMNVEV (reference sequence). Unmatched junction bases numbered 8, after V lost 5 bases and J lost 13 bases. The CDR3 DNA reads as TGTGCCAGCAGTACTCGACAGGGGGTTGCCACCTTC. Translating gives CASSTRQGVATF.

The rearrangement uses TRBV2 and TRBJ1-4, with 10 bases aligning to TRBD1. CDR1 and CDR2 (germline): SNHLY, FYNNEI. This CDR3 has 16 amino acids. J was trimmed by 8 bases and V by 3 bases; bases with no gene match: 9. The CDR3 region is CASSDRGQGSGEKLFF. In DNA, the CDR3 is TGTGCCAGCAGTGACCGGGGACAGGGGTCGGGCGAAAAACTGTTTTTT.

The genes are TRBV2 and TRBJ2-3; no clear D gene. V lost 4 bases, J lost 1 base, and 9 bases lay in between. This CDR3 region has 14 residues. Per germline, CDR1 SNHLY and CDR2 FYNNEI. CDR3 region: CASSGGLGTDTQYF. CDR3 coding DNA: TGTGCCAGCAGTGGAGGATTAGGCACAGATACGCAGTATTTT.

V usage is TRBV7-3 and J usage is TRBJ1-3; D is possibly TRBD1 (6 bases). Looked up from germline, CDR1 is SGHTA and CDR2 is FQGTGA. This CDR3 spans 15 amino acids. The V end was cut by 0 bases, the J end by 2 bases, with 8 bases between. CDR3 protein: CASSLTGGPGNTIYF. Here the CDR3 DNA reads TGTGCCAGCAGCTTAACGGGGGGCCCTGGAAACACCATATATTTT.